This is a list of T cell receptor beta chains from one sample in a study of blood T cell repertoires in COVID-19. Generated by immunoSEQ multiplex PCR, the TCRdb table keeps only in-frame clones and is missing some. In the table there are 200,000 to 300,000 clones, about 85% of which are singletons. The source material was peripheral blood. Source of these receptors: a woman in her sixties with active or convalescent COVID-19. CDR3s include the opening cysteine and the closing phenylalanine or tryptophan. D genes are given only for firm matches. Where a row states a size, it is once, few, many or the class of an expanded clone; other rows omit it.

TRBD1	TRBV27	TRBJ1-5	16	-	TGTGCCAGCAGTTTAAGGACAGGTATTGGGCTGGGGCCCCAGCATTTT	CASSLRTGIGLGPQHF
-	TRBV12-5	TRBJ1-5	14	-	TGTGCTAGTGTGGCGGGACTGATCAATCAGCCCCAGCATTTT	CASVAGLINQPQHF
-	TRBV4-1	TRBJ1-5	16	-	TGCGCCAGCAGCCCACAGGGCGCTTATAGCAATCAGCCCCAGCATTTT	CASSPQGAYSNQPQHF
-	TRBV3-1/TRBV3-2	TRBJ2-1	17	-	TGTGCCAGCAGCCAAGAGGTACCAGGGGGGAGGACCAATGAGCAGTTCTTC	CASSQEVPGGRTNEQFF
TRBD1	TRBV6-2/TRBV6-3	TRBJ2-7	17	-	TGTGCCAGCAGTTACCCCAGGACAGGCCGGGCTCCCTACGAGCAGTACTTC	CASSYPRTGRAPYEQYF
TRBD1	TRBV19	TRBJ1-6	14	-	TGTGCCAGTAGTGCCGACAGGGATAATTCACCCCTCCACTTT	CASSADRDNSPLHF
-	TRBV5-1	TRBJ1-2	13	-	TGCGCCAGCAGCTTGTCGGGAAACTATGGCTACACCTTC	CASSLSGNYGYTF
-	TRBV3-1/TRBV3-2	TRBJ2-1	14	-	TGTGCCAGCAGCCAAGTTCCCCCGCGCAATGAGCAGTTCTTC	CASSQVPPRNEQFF
TRBD2	TRBV7-2	TRBJ2-1	16	once	TGTGCCAGCAGCCGCCAGACTAGCGGGGGGTGGGATGAGCAGTTCTTC	CASSRQTSGGWDEQFF
-	TRBV4-2	TRBJ1-2	16	-	TGTGCCAGCAGCCACCGGGACAAAAGAGCTAACTATGGCTACACCTTC	CASSHRDKRANYGYTF
TRBD1	TRBV6-5	TRBJ1-2	15	-	TGTGCCAGCAGTAACCCCGGACAGGGCGGCTATGGCTACACCTTC	CASSNPGQGGYGYTF
-	TRBV4-2	TRBJ2-1	13	-	TGTGCCAGCAGCCAAGACCCGGGCGGGATGCAGTTCTTC	CASSQDPGGMQFF
TRBD2	TRBV7-8	TRBJ2-5	14	-	TGTGCCAGCAGCCATGGACTAGTCTCAGAGACCCAGTACTTC	CASSHGLVSETQYF
TRBD1	TRBV5-1	TRBJ2-2	16	-	TGCGCCAGCAGCTTAAGGGGACAGGGGAGGACCGGGGAGCTGTTTTTT	CASSLRGQGRTGELFF
-	TRBV5-1	TRBJ2-1	15	-	TGCGCCAGCAGCCCTGACCTAGGGGCCTACAATGAGCAGTTCTTC	CASSPDLGAYNEQFF
-	TRBV2	TRBJ2-1	15	-	TGTGCCAGCAGTGAAGTAAGGACGGACAACAATGAGCAGTTCTTC	CASSEVRTDNNEQFF
-	TRBV29-1	TRBJ2-3	14	-	TGCAGCGGTCGCCGGGACGGAGGGTCAGATACGCAGTATTTT	CSGRRDGGSDTQYF
TRBD1	TRBV18	TRBJ2-2	15	-	TGTGCCAGCTCACCTCGGACAGGGGACACCGGGGAGCTGTTTTTT	CASSPRTGDTGELFF
-	TRBV19	TRBJ2-6	13	-	TGTGCCAGTAGTCGAGTCGGGGCCAACGTCCTGACTTTC	CASSRVGANVLTF
-	TRBV3-1/TRBV3-2	TRBJ1-3	15	-	TGTGCCAGCAGCCAAGACGGGAACTCTGGAAACACCATATATTTT	CASSQDGNSGNTIYF
TRBD2	TRBV30	TRBJ2-3	16	-	TGTGCCTGGAGGCGGGAGGGCCTGTTTAGTACAGATACGCAGTATTTT	CAWRREGLFSTDTQYF
TRBD2	TRBV9	TRBJ2-1	15	-	TGTGCCAGCAGCGTAGGTAGCGGGAGAACATATGAGCAGTTCTTC	CASSVGSGRTYEQFF
TRBD1	TRBV6-6	TRBJ1-4	15	-	TGTGCCAGCAGTCCCGGGACAGGGGATGTTGGAAAACTGTTTTTT	CASSPGTGDVGKLFF
-	TRBV5-1	TRBJ2-1	13	-	TGCGCCAGCACGATCGAGCCTTTAAATGAGCAGTTCTTC	CASTIEPLNEQFF
TRBD1	TRBV7-2	TRBJ1-1	14	-	TGTGCCAGCAGCTTAGAAAGAGACAGGGCCGAAGCTTTCTTT	CASSLERDRAEAFF
-	TRBV11-2	TRBJ2-1	16	-	TGTGCCAGCAGCTTAGATCGCAGGAACTCCTACAATGAGCAGTTCTTC	CASSLDRRNSYNEQFF
TRBD2	TRBV6-5	TRBJ2-1	16	-	TGTGCCAGCAGTTACTCGACTAGCGGGGCCTACAATGAGCAGTTCTTC	CASSYSTSGAYNEQFF
-	TRBV7-9	TRBJ1-4	16	-	TGTGCCAGCAGCCCCGCCGACTGGGCAACTAATGAAAAACTGTTTTTT	CASSPADWATNEKLFF
TRBD2	TRBV30	TRBJ2-5	16	few	TGTGCCTGGACCCAGGGACTAGCGGGAGGAGCAGAGACCCAGTACTTC	CAWTQGLAGGAETQYF
-	TRBV5-6	TRBJ1-6	18	few	TGTGCCAGCAGCTTTGGCCGACTGGCGAGCTCCTATAATTCACCCCTCCACTTT	CASSFGRLASSYNSPLHF
TRBD1	TRBV24-1	TRBJ1-2	13	-	TGTGCCACCAGTGATTTTACAGGGGAAGGCTACACCTTC	CATSDFTGEGYTF
-	TRBV6-5	TRBJ2-1	14	few	TGTGCCAGCAGTTACCTCGCTATGGACAATGAGCAGTTCTTC	CASSYLAMDNEQFF
-	TRBV3-1/TRBV3-2	TRBJ1-1	13	-	TGTGCCAGCAGCCGCGGGTGGAACACTGAAGCTTTCTTT	CASSRGWNTEAFF